This passage covers 6 T cell receptor beta chains from one sample sequenced in a study of blood T cell repertoires in COVID-19. Assay used: immunoSEQ multiplex PCR; TCRdb lists only in-frame clones, some missing. The sample has some 120,000 clones, about four fifths seen once. Material for sequencing was peripheral blood. The receptors shown here come from a woman between 55 and 75 years old with acute or convalescent COVID-19.

The chain joins TRBV6-6 to TRBJ1-5, with unresolved D. There are 15 residues in the CDR3. CDR1 is MNHNY and CDR2 is SVGAGI in the germline V gene (reference sequence). Trimming took 0 bases from V and 5 from J, leaving 11 bases between them. CDR3 sequence: CASSYSSLVYQPQHF. Here the CDR3 DNA reads TGTGCCAGCAGTTACTCCTCTTTAGTCTATCAGCCCCAGCATTTT.

The rearrangement uses TRBV24-1 and TRBJ1-1; no reliable D call. The CDR3 runs to 12 residues. V was cut by 8 bases and J by 3 bases, with 9 bases left in between. From germline, CDR1 is KGHDR and CDR2 SFDVKD. As DNA, the CDR3 is TGTGCCACCAAGGACGGGGACACTGAAGCTTTCTTT. Its protein product is CATKDGDTEAFF.

This chain joins TRBV15 and TRBJ1-6; 11 nucleotides align to TRBD1. After removal of 1 base from V and 5 bases from J, the junction contained 4 bases not matched to a gene. Germline lookup yields CDR1 LNHNV and CDR2 YYDKDF (reference sequence). The CDR3 is 17 residues long. The CDR3 coding sequence is TGTGCCACCAGCAGAGGCGGACAGGGGGCGAATAATTCACCCCTCCACTTT. It codes for CATSRGGQGANNSPLHF.

This clone was seen only once. This chain uses TRBV5-1 with TRBJ2-1; D possibly corresponds to TRBD1 (6 bases). V was shortened by 0 bases and J by 8 bases, with 18 bases between the two germline ends. In germline, CDR1 is SGHRS, CDR2 YFSETQ. The CDR3 contains 16 residues. The CDR3 DNA reads TGCGCCAGCAGCTTGGCTCTTTTCGGGACAAGCGATGAGCAGTTCTTC. This translates into CASSLALFGTSDEQFF.

In DNA, the CDR3 is TGTGCCAGCAGTTTTACGGTTGATCAGCCCCAGCATTTT. Translation gives CASSFTVDQPQHF. The J gene is TRBJ1-5, the V gene TRBV6-2 or TRBV6-3; D call uncertain. Trimming left V 4 bases short and J 5 bases short, with 9 bases between. The germline V gene has CDR1 MNHEY and CDR2 SVGEGT. The CDR3 is 13 residues long.

This clone was counted between two and nine times. V usage is TRBV4-2 and J usage is TRBJ2-5; 14 bases map to TRBD2. V shed 1 base, J shed 5 bases, and the junction held 3 bases outside the gene matches. The CDR3 is 16 amino acids. Germline CDR1 LGHNA, CDR2 YNFKEQ. CDR3 sequence: CASSQGGLAGGETQYF. The CDR3 DNA is TGTGCCAGCAGCCAAGGTGGACTAGCGGGGGGTGAGACCCAGTACTTC.